The clone carrying this TCR beta chain has only a few counts. The authors extracted RNA and reverse transcribed it into cDNA as the sequencing template. Clones were read by immunoSEQ multiplex PCR, and TCRdb kept only the in-frame ones, dropping some. Among about 210,000 clones listed, over 60% were seen once. Between the trimmed V and J ends, which lost 6 bases and 8 bases, there was a span of 8 bases. This CDR3 has 12 amino acids. Germline loops: CDR1 MNHEY, CDR2 SMNVEV (reference sequence). These data belong to a study of CD8+ T cells in alopecia areata. The treatment is: oral pan-JAK inhibitor, 5-10 mg twice daily.

The clonotype comes from a human donor with alopecia areata. This chain joins TRBV27 and TRBJ1-6; weak D call: TRBD1 (6 bases). This specimen consisted of CD4+ T cells sorted from blood, obtained at week 4, from a patient treated with tofacitinib. The CDR3 DNA reads as TGTGCCAGCAGACAGGGACATTCACCCCTCCACTTT. Protein sequence: CASRQGHSPLHF.